A single sample gave rise to the 18 T cell receptor beta chains below, sequenced in a study of CD8 T cell repertoires and HIV-1 epitope variants. Their antigen targets remain unknown. Sequencing used immunoSEQ multiplex PCR; TCRdb keeps in-frame clones, though not all of them. In the table there are some 6,500 clones, 65% to 70% of which are singletons. The sequenced sample was cultured CD8+ T cells derived from PBMCs. The origin of the receptors is a male donor with HIV.

This clone showed up just once. The chain carries TRBV13 and TRBJ2-1; no clear D. V lost 5 bases and J lost 6, with 17 bases in between. In germline, CDR1 is PRHDT, CDR2 FYEKMQ (reference sequence). This CDR3 is 15 amino acids long. In DNA, the CDR3 is TGTGCCAGCAGCCCCACTGGGGTCTACGGCAATGAGCAGTTCTTC. This gives the protein CASSPTGVYGNEQFF.

V and J are TRBV5-4 and TRBJ2-6; TRBD1 might be the D (5 bases). The germline V gene encodes CDR1 SGHNT and CDR2 YYREEE (reference sequence). CDR3 length equals 17 residues. V lost 5 bases and J lost 2, with 17 bases in between. CDR3 nucleotides: TGTGCCAGCAGTTCCCCCGGCAGGGCTGCTGGGGCCAACGTCCTGACTTTC. This sequence encodes CASSSPGRAAGANVLTF.

This clone has a single count. The genes are TRBV27 and TRBJ1-6, with D unresolved. The V gene's germline CDR1 is MNHEY and CDR2 SMNVEV (reference sequence). V lost 2 bases and J lost 0, with 5 bases in between. The CDR3 is 15 residues long. In nucleotides, the CDR3 is TGTGCCAGCAGTTTACCCCCCTCCTATAATTCACCCCTCCACTTT. As protein: CASSLPPSYNSPLHF.

This clone has just one count. CDR3 amino acids: CASRTASGANVLTF. CDR3 in DNA: TGTGCCAGCAGGACGGCCTCTGGGGCCAACGTCCTGACTTTC. The V gene is TRBV2, the J gene TRBJ2-6; D gene ambiguous. This CDR3 has 14 amino acids. V was trimmed by 6 bases and J by 0 bases, leaving 6 bases between them. Germline-derived CDR1 and CDR2 are SNHLY and FYNNEI.

The chain joins TRBV21-1 to TRBJ2-1; the table's D call TRBD1 went unverified against the DNA. TRBV21-1 is given as a pseudogene. The CDR3 length is 14 residues. The CDR3 region is CASTGQASYNEQFF. The CDR3 DNA reads as TGTGCCAGCACGGGACAGGCCTCCTACAATGAGCAGTTCTTC.

The chain has TRBV27 and TRBJ1-2; D might be TRBD1 (5 bases). In germline, CDR1 is MNHEY, CDR2 SMNVEV (reference sequence). Trimming shortened V by 0 bases and J by 2 bases, and 19 bases separated the two germline ends. The CDR3 runs 18 residues. CDR3 nucleotide sequence: TGTGCCAGCAGTTTATCGGCCGTGGGGGGGGACGAGAACTATGGCTACACCTTC. It encodes CASSLSAVGGDENYGYTF.

The chain uses TRBV6-6 and TRBJ2-7, with a possible D match to TRBD2 (7 bases). The germline gives CDR1 MNHNY, CDR2 SVGAGI (reference sequence). The CDR3 covers 16 residues. Trimming cost V 4 bases and J 6 bases, with 22 bases left between them. CDR3: CASSFLKGEGLGEQYF. DNA for the CDR3: TGTGCCAGCAGTTTTTTGAAGGGGGAGGGGTTAGGCGAGCAGTACTTC.

V and J are TRBV5-4 and TRBJ2-7; TRBD1 aligns across 10 bases. The CDR3 extends over 14 amino acids. CDR1 is SGHNT and CDR2 is YYREEE in the germline V gene (reference sequence). V lost 3 bases to trimming and J lost 2 bases; unmatched junction nucleotides: 2. The chain's CDR3 is CASSSGTGAYEQYF. CDR3 coding DNA: TGTGCCAGCAGCTCCGGGACAGGGGCCTACGAGCAGTACTTC.

The genes are TRBV5-6 and TRBJ1-2; D ambiguous. Germline V lookup: CDR1 SGHDT, CDR2 YYEEEE. CDR3 length: 12 residues. The V and J ends lost 4 bases and 5 bases respectively, with 9 bases between them. The CDR3 coding sequence is TGTGCCAGCAGCGCGGGTACTTATGGCTACACCTTC. This translates into CASSAGTYGYTF.

In DNA form, the CDR3 reads TGCGCCAGCAGCTTGGGTCTAGCGGGAGGGCCGGGGACCCAGTACTTC. Encoded protein: CASSLGLAGGPGTQYF. V gene TRBV5-1 combines with J gene TRBJ2-5, with TRBD2 identical over 12 bases. This CDR3 comprises 16 residues. Germline V CDR1 and CDR2: SGHRS, YFSETQ. Germline trimming cut 0 bases from V and 7 bases from J; bases unmatched to any gene: 7.

Regarding this clone: One junction end disagrees with the germline gene, perhaps due to a read error. The genes are TRBV7-7 and TRBJ1-2; D is uncertain. This CDR3 is 16 amino acids long. CDR1 and CDR2 (germline): SSHAT, FNYEAQ (reference sequence). The CDR3 loop reads CASSQDPPDLDYGYTF. CDR3 nucleotide sequence: TGCGCCAGCAGCCAAGATCCCCCAGACTTGGACTATGGCTACACCTTC.

This chain links TRBV27 with TRBJ2-3; TRBD2 matches at 8 bases. The CDR3 totals 16 residues. J was trimmed by 1 base and V by 6 bases; bases with no gene match: 9. Germline CDR1 reads MNHEY; CDR2 reads SMNVEV (reference sequence). The CDR3: CASRHTTTSGTDTQYF. DNA for the CDR3: TGTGCCAGCAGACATACGACGACTAGCGGCACAGATACGCAGTATTTT.

V and J are TRBV9 and TRBJ2-2; D remains unclear. The length of the CDR3 is 13 residues. Germline loops: CDR1 SGDLS, CDR2 YYNGEE. The germline V and J ends were trimmed by 0 bases and 4 bases, with 4 bases remaining between them. CDR3 sequence (DNA): TGTGCCAGCAGCGTAGATGGCACCGGGGAGCTGTTTTTT. Translation gives CASSVDGTGELFF.

This clone has a handful of counts. The V and J genes are TRBV5-8 and TRBJ2-3, with D possibly being TRBD1 or TRBD2 (5 bases each). The V and J ends lost 0 bases and 6 bases respectively, with 17 bases between them. This CDR3 comprises 16 residues. Germline lookup yields CDR1 SGHTS and CDR2 YDEGEE. As DNA, the CDR3 is TGTGCCAGCAGCTTGGAGGGTCTTAGATGGGGGGATACGCAGTATTTT. It yields the protein CASSLEGLRWGDTQYF. Combining the CDR3 with reference TRBV5-8 and TRBJ2-3 gives the whole variable domain EAGVTQSPTHLIKTRGQQATLRCSPISGHTSVYWYQQALGLGLQFLLWYDEGEERNRGNFPPRFSGRQFPNYSSELNVNALELEDSALYLCASSLEGLRWGDTQYFGPGTRLTVL.

This chain links TRBV7-9 with TRBJ2-1; 8 bases fit TRBD2. Losses at the gene ends were 5 bases for V and 7 bases for J; bases not matched to a gene: 10. CDR1 and CDR2 from the germline V gene are SEHNR and FQNEAQ (reference sequence). The CDR3 spans 15 residues. CDR3 residues: CASSPEWREENEQFF. The CDR3 DNA reads as TGTGCCAGCAGCCCCGAGTGGCGGGAGGAAAATGAGCAGTTCTTC.

J is TRBJ2-7 and V is TRBV5-6, with 7 bases lining up with TRBD1. J gave up 4 bases and V 0 bases, and 4 bases lay outside the gene matches. Germline values: CDR1 SGHDT, CDR2 YYEEEE. The CDR3 covers 14 residues. The CDR3 loop reads CASSLETGDYEQYF. CDR3 nucleotide sequence: TGTGCCAGCAGCTTGGAAACAGGGGATTACGAGCAGTACTTC.

The chain combines TRBV5-8 with TRBJ2-7, with D perhaps TRBD1 or TRBD2 (5 bases each). The CDR3 is 14 amino acids. Germline V gene lookup returns CDR1 SGHTS and CDR2 YDEGEE. The V end lost 4 bases, the J end lost 5 bases, and 16 bases lay between the germline ends. As DNA, the CDR3 is TGTGCCAGCAGCCCTACAGGCGGGCGGGACGAGCAGTACTTC. Translation gives CASSPTGGRDEQYF.

The chain links TRBV5-6 to TRBJ2-7; no definite D call. Germline values: CDR1 SGHDT, CDR2 YYEEEE. V was pared by 0 bases and J by 0 bases, with 1 base between. This CDR3 region has 12 residues. The CDR3 DNA follows: TGTGCCAGCAGCTTGGCCTCCTACGAGCAGTACTTC. Translated, it gives CASSLASYEQYF.